This TCR beta chain was documented in a study of blood T cell repertoires in COVID-19. The overall study: PBMCs, B-cell-depleted T cells, or T cells were the source of the cDNA or gDNA that made up the material.

There are 14 residues in the CDR3. Per germline, CDR1 SGHDT and CDR2 YYEEEE. The V and J ends lost 4 bases and 4 bases, in that order; junction bases with no gene match: 0. As handled by the study authors: Amplification from reference gene primers served as the basis for estimated nucleated cell counts. Assay used: immunoSEQ multiplex PCR; TCRdb lists only in-frame clones, some missing. D and trimming were read from the DNA, whereas the V and J calls and clone size are those reported in that table. The table has about 240,000 clones, 75% to 90% seen once. The rearrangement uses TRBV5-6 and TRBJ2-1, with 12 bases aligning to TRBD2. The specimen was peripheral blood. The receptor was derived from a man aged 55 to 70 who had recovered from COVID-19. CDR3 amino acids: CASSTSGGYNEQFF. The CDR3 bases are TGTGCCAGCAGCACTAGCGGGGGGTACAATGAGCAGTTCTTC.